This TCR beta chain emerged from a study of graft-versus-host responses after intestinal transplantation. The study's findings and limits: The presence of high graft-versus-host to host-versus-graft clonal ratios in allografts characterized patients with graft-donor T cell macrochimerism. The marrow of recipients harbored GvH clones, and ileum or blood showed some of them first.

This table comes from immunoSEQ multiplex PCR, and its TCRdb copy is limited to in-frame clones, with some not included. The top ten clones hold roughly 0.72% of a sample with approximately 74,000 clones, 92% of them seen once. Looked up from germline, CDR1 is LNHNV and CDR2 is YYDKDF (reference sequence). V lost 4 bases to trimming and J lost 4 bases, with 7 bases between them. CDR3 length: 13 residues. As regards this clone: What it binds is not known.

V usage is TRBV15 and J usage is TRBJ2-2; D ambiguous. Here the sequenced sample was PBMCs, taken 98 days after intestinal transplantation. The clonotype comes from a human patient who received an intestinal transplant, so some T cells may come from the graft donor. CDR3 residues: CATSKRLTGELFF. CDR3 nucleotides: TGTGCCACCAGCAAACGGCTCACCGGGGAGCTGTTTTTT.